These T cell receptor beta chains were read from a single sample in a study of cytomegalovirus exposure and HLA in healthy donors. Only in-frame clones appear in the TCRdb table, and some are missing; sequencing was by immunoSEQ multiplex PCR. This sample yields around 72,000 clones, of which approximately 70% are seen a single time; about 22% belongs to the top ten. Sequencing was done on a sample of PBMCs. The receptors stem from a man aged 35 to 55 in good health and CMV-seropositive. Each CDR3 is given with its conserved first and last residue.

j_call v_call cdr3_aa
TRBJ1-4 TRBV7-2 CASSRAGPTNEKLFF
TRBJ1-1 TRBV11-1 CASSSAGMNTEAFF
TRBJ2-3 TRBV9 CASSVRGTDTQYF
TRBJ2-7 TRBV4-1 CASSLSGVSSYEQYF
TRBJ2-2 TRBV30 CAWSSQGAGELFF
TRBJ1-2 TRBV7-2 CASSLWGNYGYTF
TRBJ1-1 TRBV5-1 CASSLRSNTEAFF
TRBJ2-3 TRBV18 CASSPSADYTDTQYF
TRBJ2-7 TRBV9 CASSERTGSYEQYF
TRBJ2-1 TRBV28 CASSPIVVRDGKFEQFF
TRBJ2-3 TRBV5-1 CASSSAGASTDTQYF
TRBJ1-5 TRBV2 CASSGWQAGQPQHF
TRBJ2-3 TRBV5-1 CASSFDRATDTQYF
TRBJ2-3 TRBV9 CASSARLARSTDTQYF
TRBJ2-1 TRBV4-3 CASSQDVGRLNEQFF
TRBJ1-5 TRBV4-3 CASSRGRGSQPQHF
TRBJ2-7 TRBV9 CASSVEAGATEAQYF
TRBJ2-3 TRBV18 CASSLGTSGASDTQYF